This passage covers 20 T cell receptor beta chains from one sample sequenced in a study of identical twins. TCRdb re-analysed the 5' RACE reads in MiXCR, keeping a single row per CDR3 protein. The repertoire holds hundreds of thousands of distinct CDR3 sequences, 8.6% seen once, with 0.8% to 1% in the top ten. These data were also filed under a second study, of yellow fever vaccine responses in identical twins.

The material sequenced was PBMCs. Receptor source: a woman aged 18-29 years in good health.

This clonotype was seen a handful of times. This chain's CDR3 is CSARVRLAGTGELFF. For the CDR3, the DNA is TGCAGTGCTAGAGTCAGGCTAGCCGGCACCGGGGAGCTGTTTTTT. The chain is built from TRBV20-1 and TRBJ2-2, with D perhaps TRBD2 (5 bases). Germline V CDR1 and CDR2: DFQATT, SNEGSKA (reference sequence). The CDR3 extends over 15 amino acids. V lost 1 base, J lost 4 bases, and 13 bases lay in between.

Only a few counts were recorded for this clonotype. The junction and the germline gene differ at one end; a read error may be behind it. The rearrangement joins TRBV12-3 or TRBV12-4 to TRBJ2-1; no definite D call. The CDR3 is made up of 11 amino acids. In DNA, the CDR3 is TGTGCCAGCAGTTTCGGCTCCCTGCATATCTTC. Residues: CASSFGSLHIF.

The chain is built from TRBV20-1 and TRBJ2-7; 15 nucleotides line up with TRBD2. The CDR3 runs to 16 residues. Germline V gives CDR1 DFQATT, CDR2 SNEGSKA (reference sequence). After removal of 5 bases from V and 1 base from J, the junction contained 6 bases not matched to a gene. The CDR3 DNA follows: TGCAGTGCTCCGGGACTAGCGGGGGGCTGGTCCTACGAGCAGTACTTC. It codes for CSAPGLAGGWSYEQYF.

This clonotype was detected a few times. The V gene is TRBV6-1, the J gene TRBJ2-7, with 7 bases aligning to TRBD1. The CDR3 runs 13 residues. The V gene end was trimmed by 4 bases and the J gene end by 3 bases; junction bases not matched to a gene: 3. Per germline, CDR1 MNHNS and CDR2 SASEGT. CDR3 sequence reads: CASSVDRHYEQYF. For the CDR3, the DNA is TGTGCCAGCAGTGTGGACAGGCACTACGAGCAGTACTTC.

This clonotype has more than one count but fewer than ten. This sequence joins TRBV7-9 and TRBJ1-1; D not certain. V dropped 7 bases and J dropped 5 bases, with 20 bases sitting between them. Germline-derived CDR1 and CDR2 are SEHNR and FQNEAQ (reference sequence). The CDR3 length is 15 residues. Here the CDR3 reads CASTLVGDSRTEAFF. The CDR3 coding sequence is TGTGCCAGCACCCTAGTGGGTGATTCGAGGACTGAAGCTTTCTTT.

V and J are TRBV9 and TRBJ2-5; maybe TRBD1 (7 bases). Looked up from germline, CDR1 is SGDLS and CDR2 is YYNGEE. The CDR3 is 14 amino acids. V shed 3 bases and J shed 6 bases, with 15 bases lying between them. The chain's CDR3 is CASSAGEGAKTQYF. As DNA, the CDR3 is TGTGCCAGCAGCGCGGGAGAGGGGGCGAAGACCCAGTACTTC. The entire variable domain, with the rest obtained from reference TRBV9 and TRBJ2-5, is as follows: DSGVTQTPKHLITATGQRVTLRCSPRSGDLSVYWYQQSLDQGLQFLIQYYNGEERAKGNILERFSAQQFPDLHSELNLSSLELGDSALYFCASSAGEGAKTQYFGPGTRLLVL.

This clonotype was seen a few times. The genes are TRBV6-1 and TRBJ1-6, with D possibly TRBD1 on 6 matching bases. Per germline, CDR1 MNHNS and CDR2 SASEGT. CDR3 length: 14 residues. V lost 5 bases, J lost 6 bases, and 11 bases lay in between. CDR3 DNA sequence: TGTGCCAGCAGTCTGGGACATCTTAATTCACCCCTCCACTTT. Translated, it gives CASSLGHLNSPLHF.

The V call is TRBV25-1, the J call TRBJ1-4; no firm D call. Germline V gene lookup returns CDR1 MGHDK and CDR2 SYGVNS. CDR3 length: 15 amino acids. Trimming took off 4 bases at V and 0 bases at J, with 9 bases between the two ends. The CDR3 sequence: CASSAWVATNEKLFF. The CDR3 nucleotides are TGTGCCAGCAGTGCCTGGGTCGCAACTAATGAAAAACTGTTTTTT.

This clonotype has just a few counts. The chain recombines TRBV6-1 with TRBJ1-5; TRBD1 is a possible D gene (5 bases). Trimming cost V 3 bases and J 5 bases, with 11 bases left between them. This CDR3 spans 14 amino acids. Germline CDR1 and CDR2: MNHNS and SASEGT. CDR3 DNA: TGTGCCAGCAGTGATGAGGGGAGCCATCAGCCCCAGCATTTT. Translating it yields CASSDEGSHQPQHF.

Only a few counts were recorded for this clonotype. This chain links TRBV7-2 with TRBJ2-1, with unresolved D. This CDR3 spans 12 amino acids. Germline CDR1 SGHTA, CDR2 FQGNSA. The V end lost 3 bases, the J end lost 6 bases, and 6 bases lay between the germline ends. The CDR3 DNA is TGTGCCAGCAGCTTCAAAGGCAATGAGCAGTTCTTC. Amino acids: CASSFKGNEQFF. Complete variable domain (other parts from reference TRBV7-2 and TRBJ2-1): GAGVSQSPSNKVTEKGKDVELRCDPISGHTALYWYRQSLGQGLEFLIYFQGNSAPDKSGLPSDRFSAERTGGSVSTLTIQRTQQEDSAVYLCASSFKGNEQFFGPGTRLTVL.

The chain combines TRBV29-1 with TRBJ2-2, with 10 bases identical to TRBD2. The CDR3 has 15 residues. V gave up 5 bases and J gave up 6 bases; unmatched junction bases: 9. Per the germline V gene, CDR1 is SQVTM and CDR2 is ANQGSEA. CDR3 coding DNA: TGCAGCGTTCGGGAAGCGGGGGGGCGATCCGGGGAGCTGTTTTTT. Translating it yields CSVREAGGRSGELFF.

The chain joins TRBV7-2 to TRBJ2-7; TRBD2 matches 7 bases. Germline assignment: CDR1 SGHTA and CDR2 FQGNSA. The V and J ends lost 0 bases and 7 bases, in that order; junction bases with no gene match: 12. The CDR3 has 16 residues. CDR3 loop: CASSLAFGSWGGEQYF. CDR3 DNA: TGTGCCAGCAGCTTAGCTTTTGGAAGCTGGGGGGGAGAGCAGTACTTC.

In this sample, this clonotype turned up many times. The chain combines TRBV11-3 with TRBJ2-1, with TRBD2 identical over 10 bases. From germline, CDR1 is SGHNT and CDR2 YENEEA. V lost 4 bases and J lost 0; bases outside the gene matches: 3. This CDR3 region has 16 residues. The CDR3 region has the DNA TGTGCCAGCAGCTCGAGCGGGGGGGCCTCCTACAATGAGCAGTTCTTC. It specifies CASSSSGGASYNEQFF.

This clonotype was recorded at least ten times. This chain joins TRBV6-2 or TRBV6-3 and TRBJ2-3; no firm D call. This CDR3 region has 17 residues. Trimming removed 0 bases from V and 0 bases from J, with 13 bases in between. Germline lookup yields CDR1 MNHEY and CDR2 SVGEGT. The CDR3 coding sequence is TGTGCCAGCAGTTACTCCTTAGCCCGTGCTAGCACAGATACGCAGTATTTT. This sequence encodes CASSYSLARASTDTQYF.

This clonotype was counted only a few times. The rearrangement joins TRBV20-1 to TRBJ2-7; weak D call: TRBD2 (6 bases). CDR1 and CDR2 (germline): DFQATT, SNEGSKA (reference sequence). CDR3 length: 15 residues. Trimming cost V 0 bases and J 3 bases, with 15 bases left between them. Written as DNA, the CDR3 is TGCAGTGCTAGAGACAGGGCGCGGGGCCTCTACGAGCAGTACTTC. It specifies CSARDRARGLYEQYF.

This clonotype was counted ten times or more. The chain joins TRBV5-1 to TRBJ2-7, with unresolved D. Germline V CDR1 and CDR2: SGHRS, YFSETQ. With 5 bases removed from V and 0 bases from J, the gap between germline ends came to 9 bases. The CDR3 loop spans 13 amino acids. CDR3 bases: TGCGCCAGCAGTTCCGGGTACTCCTACGAGCAGTACTTC. Protein product: CASSSGYSYEQYF.

This clonotype was seen at least ten times. The chain joins TRBV5-6 to TRBJ2-3; 7 bases map to TRBD1. The CDR3 covers 15 residues. Germline CDR1 is SGHDT and CDR2 is YYEEEE. Losses at the gene ends were 1 base for V and 2 bases for J; bases not matched to a gene: 4. The CDR3 nucleotides read TGTGCCAGCAGCTTGATCGACAGGGACACAGATACGCAGTATTTT. This encodes CASSLIDRDTDTQYF.

This clonotype was observed a few times. This chain uses TRBV28 with TRBJ1-3; D is possibly TRBD1 (5 bases). Germline V gene data show CDR1 as MDHEN and CDR2 as SYDVKM. The CDR3 has 15 residues. V lost 5 bases, J lost 2 bases, and 13 bases lay in between. The CDR3 is CASSLPQGTGNTIYF. The CDR3 DNA sequence: TGTGCCAGCAGTCTACCTCAGGGTACTGGAAACACCATATATTTT.

This clonotype has a count of ten or more. This chain joins TRBV12-3 or TRBV12-4 and TRBJ2-2; D is ambiguous. This CDR3 has 13 amino acids. Trimming shortened V by 2 bases and J by 4 bases, and 5 bases separated the two germline ends. CDR3 sequence: CASSLFVTGELFF. In nucleotides, the CDR3 is TGTGCCAGCAGTTTATTCGTCACCGGGGAGCTGTTTTTT.

J is TRBJ2-6 and V is TRBV28; 8 bases align to TRBD1. Trimming removed 3 bases from V and 4 bases from J; junction bases left unmatched: 8. This CDR3 has 17 residues. Germline CDR1 is MDHEN and CDR2 is SYDVKM. DNA for the CDR3: TGTGCCAGCAGTTTTTTGGGACAGGCGTCCGGGGCCAACGTCCTGACTTTC. It is translated as CASSFLGQASGANVLTF.